What follows describes a single T cell receptor (beta chain). What it binds is unknown. The CDR3 loop spans 11 amino acids. The germline V and J ends were trimmed by 1 base and 10 bases, with 5 bases remaining between them. CDR1 MGHDK and CDR2 SYGVNS come from the germline V gene. Generated by immunoSEQ multiplex PCR, the TCRdb table keeps only in-frame clones and is missing some. The sample contains tens of thousands of clones, 92% of which appear only once. The record originates from a study of OX40 agonist ivuxolimab in advanced cancers. Across the whole study: Previous treatment with anti-PD-1, anti-PD-L1 or anti-CTLA-4 therapy was allowed; about 44% had received some.

Findings and caveats of the study: People who partly responded at 0.1-3.0 mg/kg had some of the least clonal expansion seen.

The starting material was CD4+ or CD8+ T cells sorted from blood, obtained in a trial of the OX40 agonist ivuxolimab. This rearrangement joins TRBV25-1 to TRBJ2-1; D ambiguous. The sequence derives from an adult with an advanced solid tumor such as melanoma, head and neck, liver or kidney cancer. The CDR3 DNA follows: TGTGCCAGCAGTGAATTATGGGAGCAGTTCTTC. As protein: CASSELWEQFF.